This T cell receptor (beta chain) was recovered during a study of T cell responses to AZD1222 COVID-19 vaccine. The wider study: It was second doses at about 4 or about 12 weeks that were pooled. Broader study findings: Clonal diversity may have been underestimated in mostly white British donors. Seropositive status at baseline applied to only 5 to 7 AZD1222 recipients.

Sequenced by immunoSEQ multiplex PCR; TCRdb stores in-frame clones only, minus some. This table has around 130,000 clones, roughly 88% appearing once. The CDR3 is made up of 18 amino acids. Trimming pared 4 bases from V and 2 bases from J, leaving 22 bases between. In germline, CDR1 is SGHTS, CDR2 YDEGEE. With respect to this clone: Its antigen is not identified.

Source: peripheral blood, taken on day 0 of AZD1222 vaccination. The J gene is TRBJ2-1, the V gene TRBV5-8; perhaps TRBD2 as D (6 bases). This TCR was recovered from an adult in good health. CDR3 nucleotides: TGTGCCAGCAGCCCGGGAGTTTGGGGGTGGGGCACCTACAATGAGCAGTTCTTC. This codes for CASSPGVWGWGTYNEQFF.